This T cell receptor (beta chain) was documented in a study of blood T cell repertoires in COVID-19. Study summary: Italy, Spain and the United States were the sources of the convalescent and acute COVID-19 samples. PBMCs, B-cell-depleted T cells, or T cells provided the cDNA or gDNA that made up the material.

Germline CDR1 is SQVTM and CDR2 is ANQGSEA. This CDR3 region has 12 residues. The J segment lost 6 bases and the V segment lost 6 bases, leaving 2 bases of the junction unmatched. Per the original data handling: Amplification of reference gene primers provided the estimated nucleated cell counts. Sequenced by immunoSEQ multiplex PCR; TCRdb stores in-frame clones only, minus some. That table supplies the V and J calls and clone size; D and trimming were determined from the DNA. The sample carries roughly 180,000 clones, just over 85% recorded once. This sequence originates from a man in his fifties or sixties with acute or convalescent COVID-19. The chain carries TRBV29-1 and TRBJ2-1; 10 bases agree with TRBD1. The specimen was peripheral blood. The CDR3 spells CSVDRGGNEQFF. The CDR3 coding sequence is TGCAGCGTGGACAGGGGGGGCAATGAGCAGTTCTTC.